These 32 T cell receptor beta chains originate from one sample sequenced in a study of post-analysis software for immune sequencing data. General study points: Included in a set of a handful of TRBV segments more frequent in patients than controls were TRBV5-6, TRBV5-1 and TRBV20-1.

These TCRs' antigens remain unknown. The TCR beta cDNA libraries carried unique molecular identifiers. TCRdb ran MiXCR on the PCR reads and lists one entry per CDR3 protein. The profile shows about 810,000 distinct CDR3 sequences, approximately 57% of them singletons. What was sequenced was blood. All receptors derive from a girl between 5 and 17 years old with multiple sclerosis.

Points on this clonotype: An end of the junction does not agree with germline; a read error may underlie this. The CDR3 nucleotides are TGTGCCTGCAGCTTATACGAGCAGTACTTC. It translates to CACSLYEQYF. The rearrangement joins TRBV7-8 to TRBJ2-7; D is unresolved. The CDR3 runs to 10 residues. Per the germline V gene, CDR1 is SGHVS and CDR2 is FQNEAQ.

The chain carries TRBV29-1 and TRBJ2-7; 8 positions agree with TRBD1. The germline CDR1 and CDR2 sequences are SQVTM and ANQGSEA. The V and J ends lost 2 bases and 5 bases, in that order; junction bases with no gene match: 11. The CDR3 is made up of 15 amino acids. CDR3 bases: TGCAGCGTTGAACCTCTCGGGACAGGTCGCAACGAGCAGTACTTC. Protein sequence: CSVEPLGTGRNEQYF.

This clonotype has more than one count but fewer than ten. This chain links TRBV3-1 with TRBJ2-5, with 7 bases fitting TRBD1. Germline-derived CDR1 and CDR2 are LGHDT and YNNKEL (reference sequence). Trimming at V came to 6 bases and at J to 5 bases, leaving 6 bases not matched to a gene. The length of the CDR3 is 13 residues. The CDR3 sequence: CASSLRGTETQYF. In DNA, the CDR3 is TGTGCCAGCAGTCTCAGGGGGACGGAGACCCAGTACTTC.

This clonotype was counted once. J is TRBJ2-5 and V is TRBV20-1; D might be TRBD1 (6 bases). Gene TRBJ2-7 matches the end of the DNA better, so the J call may be wrong. The germline gives CDR1 DFQATT, CDR2 SNEGSKA (reference sequence). The CDR3 extends over 15 amino acids. The CDR3 DNA reads as TGCAGTGCTAGAGATCCAAAGCCGGGACACTACGAGCAGTACTTC. Its protein is CSARDPKPGHYEQYF.

Only a few counts were recorded for this clonotype. The rearrangement uses TRBV6-1 and TRBJ2-4, with D unresolved. CDR1 MNHNS and CDR2 SASEGT come from the germline V gene. With 3 bases removed from V and 0 bases from J, the gap between germline ends came to 12 bases. This CDR3 comprises 16 residues. For the CDR3, the DNA is TGTGCCAGCAGTGACATTGACCTCGGAGCCAAAAACATTCAGTACTTC. This gives the protein CASSDIDLGAKNIQYF.

This clonotype was seen more than once but under ten times. V is TRBV7-9 and J is TRBJ2-7; D is possibly TRBD1 (6 bases). V was pared by 1 base and J by 4 bases, with 23 bases between. Germline loops: CDR1 SEHNR, CDR2 FQNEAQ (reference sequence). The CDR3 runs to 18 residues. The CDR3 nucleotides read TGTGCCAGCAGCTTAGATCGAAGTGGCCCCGGGACAAAGTACGAGCAGTACTTC. Protein sequence: CASSLDRSGPGTKYEQYF.

The V gene is TRBV29-1, the J gene TRBJ2-7; TRBD1 matches at 8 bases. Germline CDR1 and CDR2: SQVTM and ANQGSEA. V was clipped by 4 bases and J by 2 bases; unmatched bases: 10. The CDR3 is 15 residues long. The CDR3 region is CSVVFPDRVPYEQYF. CDR3 bases: TGCAGCGTTGTATTCCCGGACAGGGTTCCCTACGAGCAGTACTTC.

In this sample, this clonotype turned up a few times. This rearrangement joins TRBV29-1 to TRBJ2-1, with 10 positions matching TRBD2. This CDR3 has 16 residues. Per the germline V gene, CDR1 is SQVTM and CDR2 is ANQGSEA. The V segment lost 4 bases and the J segment 5 bases; nucleotides outside the gene matches: 11. The CDR3 coding sequence is TGCAGCGTTGTATGGCGCGCTAGCGGGGGTCACAATGAGCAGTTCTTC. As protein: CSVVWRASGGHNEQFF.

The rearrangement joins TRBV7-3 to TRBJ2-5; TRBD2 is a possible D gene (7 bases). This CDR3 has 14 residues. The germline gives CDR1 SGHTA, CDR2 FQGTGA. Trimming took 5 bases from V and 5 from J, leaving 15 bases between them. CDR3 residues: CASSIGGARETQYF. The DNA for the CDR3 is TGTGCCAGCAGCATAGGGGGGGCTCGGGAGACCCAGTACTTC.

The chain recombines TRBV5-5 with TRBJ1-2; TRBD1 might be the D (6 bases). The germline CDR1 and CDR2 sequences are SGHKS and YYEKEE (reference sequence). V gave up 4 bases and J gave up 4 bases, with 14 bases separating them. The CDR3 is 14 residues long. The CDR3 region has the DNA TGTGCCAGCAGCCGCCCGACAGGACTCTATGGCTACACCTTC. Translating gives CASSRPTGLYGYTF.

The rearrangement joins TRBV4-1 to TRBJ1-2; D gene unclear. The germline V gene encodes CDR1 MGHRA and CDR2 YSYEKL. The CDR3 has 13 amino acids. V was cut by 0 bases and J by 8 bases, with 10 bases left in between. The CDR3 DNA reads as TGCGCCAGCAGCCAAGATACCTCCGGCGGCTACACCTTC. Protein sequence: CASSQDTSGGYTF.

V and J are TRBV12-3 or TRBV12-4 and TRBJ1-2; TRBD1 is a possible D gene (6 bases). V lost 5 bases and J 4 bases, leaving 8 bases between the germline ends. The CDR3 loop spans 12 amino acids. The CDR3 nucleotides read TGTGCCAGCAGTCGGGGGGCCTATGGCTACACCTTC. Its translation is CASSRGAYGYTF.

V usage is TRBV6-5 and J usage is TRBJ2-4; 12 bases line up with TRBD2. The J call is doubtful: the DNA matches TRBJ2-5 better. This CDR3 spans 15 amino acids. Germline V gene sequence: CDR1 MNHEY, CDR2 SVGAGI. CDR3 in amino acids: CASSLTSGGGKTQYF. The CDR3 DNA reads TGTGCCAGCAGTTTGACTAGCGGGGGAGGAAAGACCCAGTACTTC.

The rearrangement links TRBV9 to TRBJ1-2; unclear D gene. V lost 3 bases to trimming and J lost 5 bases, with 11 bases between them. This CDR3 comprises 13 residues. CDR1 is SGDLS, CDR2 YYNGEE, per germline. This chain's CDR3 is CASSAQERYGYTF. The DNA for the CDR3 is TGTGCCAGCAGCGCCCAGGAGCGTTATGGCTACACCTTC.

This chain joins TRBV20-1 and TRBJ2-3, with no clear D. Germline V gene data show CDR1 as DFQATT and CDR2 as SNEGSKA (reference sequence). Trimming left V 7 bases short and J 4 bases short, with 6 bases between. The CDR3 runs to 10 residues. In nucleotides, the CDR3 is TGCAGTGTTCGATCAGATACGCAGTATTTT. Its translation is CSVRSDTQYF.

The chain recombines TRBV18 with TRBJ1-5; the D is unclear. This CDR3 is built from 15 residues. V lost 3 bases to trimming and J lost 4 bases, with 13 bases between them. Looked up from germline, CDR1 is KGHSH and CDR2 is LQKENI. CDR3 bases: TGTGCCAGCTCACCTCAGACTTCGGGAAATCAGCCCCAGCATTTT. This gives the protein CASSPQTSGNQPQHF.

There are a few counts of this clonotype. V usage is TRBV4-1 and J usage is TRBJ2-1, with unresolved D. The V end lost 0 bases, the J end lost 10 bases, and 10 bases lay between the germline ends. The CDR3 has 13 amino acids. Germline V lookup: CDR1 MGHRA, CDR2 YSYEKL. CDR3 sequence reads: CASSQERLGEQFF. The CDR3, as DNA: TGCGCCAGCAGCCAAGAGAGGTTGGGCGAGCAGTTCTTC.

The V gene is TRBV7-2, the J gene TRBJ2-5, with TRBD2 matching over 8 bases. V gave up 1 base and J gave up 4 bases; unmatched junction bases: 5. This CDR3 has 15 residues. Germline V gene sequence: CDR1 SGHTA, CDR2 FQGNSA. The chain's CDR3 is CASSLDLAGRETQYF. The CDR3 DNA is TGTGCCAGCAGCTTAGATCTAGCGGGTCGAGAGACCCAGTACTTC.

V usage is TRBV27 and J usage is TRBJ2-1, with TRBD1 matching 7 bases. CDR1 and CDR2 (germline): MNHEY, SMNVEV (reference sequence). V was pared by 5 bases and J by 4 bases, with 14 bases of the junction left unmatched. The length of the CDR3 is 17 residues. CDR3 in DNA: TGTGCCAGCAGTAGCAGACAGGGCCCCTCCGCTTACAATGAGCAGTTCTTC. Translating gives CASSSRQGPSAYNEQFF.

The rearrangement links TRBV12-3 or TRBV12-4 to TRBJ1-5; D call uncertain. The V end was cut by 6 bases, the J end by 9 bases, with 12 bases between. The CDR3 spans 12 residues. The CDR3 bases are TGTGCCAGCAGCCCTGTCGCGTTGCCCCAGCATTTT. Protein product: CASSPVALPQHF.

V gene TRBV29-1 combines with J gene TRBJ2-3; D unresolved. Germline V gives CDR1 SQVTM, CDR2 ANQGSEA. The CDR3 totals 12 residues. Trimming removed 4 bases at V and 6 bases at J, with 11 bases between. CDR3 coding DNA: TGCAGCGTTGGGCACCATAAGGATACGCAGTATTTT. It codes for CSVGHHKDTQYF.

To note about this clonotype: This clone may be a read error of a much larger clone one base away. The chain carries TRBV11-2 and TRBJ2-1; D unresolved. The CDR3 contains 13 residues. Germline V gene data show CDR1 as SGHAT and CDR2 as FQNNGV. The CDR3 DNA is TGTACCAGCAGCTTAGTCTCCTACAATGAGCAGTTCTTC. Amino acids: CTSSLVSYNEQFF.

This clonotype was detected a few times. The chain combines TRBV9 with TRBJ1-2; D not resolved. Germline V gene data show CDR1 as SGDLS and CDR2 as YYNGEE. This CDR3 region has 14 residues. Trimming stripped 0 bases from V and 2 bases from J, with 8 bases between. The DNA of the CDR3 is TGTGCCAGCAGCGTAGGCGACTCAAACTATGGCTACACCTTC. Residues: CASSVGDSNYGYTF.

The rearrangement joins TRBV6-6 to TRBJ1-1; 7 nucleotides agree with TRBD1. Germline CDR1 reads MNHNY; CDR2 reads SVGAGI (reference sequence). V was pared by 6 bases and J by 6 bases, with 4 bases of the junction left unmatched. The CDR3 extends over 12 amino acids. The DNA of the CDR3 is TGTGCCAGCAGCCTGGGACAGCCTGAAGCTTTCTTT. It is translated as CASSLGQPEAFF.

This clonotype has just a few counts. The J gene is TRBJ2-7, the V gene TRBV12-3 or TRBV12-4, with a possible D match to TRBD1 (5 bases). CDR3 length equals 14 residues. The ends were cut back, 3 bases at V and 3 bases at J, with 12 bases in the middle. This chain's CDR3 is CASSFKGRLYEQYF. CDR3 bases: TGTGCCAGCAGTTTCAAGGGGCGCCTCTACGAGCAGTACTTC.

Details on this clonotype: The junction shows a germline mismatch at one end, possibly a read error. This sequence joins TRBV7-7 and TRBJ2-5; D is unresolved. Germline lookup yields CDR1 SSHAT and CDR2 FNYEAQ (reference sequence). The CDR3 is 15 amino acids. The CDR3: CASSPRLGLRETQYF. CDR3 in DNA: TGTGCTAGCAGCCCGCGGTTGGGCCTCCGGGAGACCCAGTACTTC.

The rearrangement links TRBV6-5 to TRBJ2-3; 10 bases fit TRBD1. Germline V lookup: CDR1 MNHEY, CDR2 SVGAGI. The CDR3 is made up of 16 amino acids. V trimming: 2 bases; J trimming: 0 bases; junction bases outside the gene matches: 2. CDR3 sequence reads: CASSYGTGVSTDTQYF. The CDR3 DNA sequence: TGTGCCAGCAGTTACGGGACAGGGGTCAGCACAGATACGCAGTATTTT.

The chain links TRBV3-1 to TRBJ1-1; D may be TRBD1 (5 bases). V was cut by 1 base and J by 5 bases, with 11 bases left in between. The germline gives CDR1 LGHDT, CDR2 YNNKEL (reference sequence). CDR3 length: 14 residues. The CDR3 loop reads CASSQVVGETEAFF. The CDR3 DNA is TGTGCCAGCAGCCAAGTTGTAGGGGAGACTGAAGCTTTCTTT. The entire variable domain, with the rest obtained from reference TRBV3-1 and TRBJ1-1, is as follows: DTAVSQTPKYLVTQMGNDKSIKCEQNLGHDTMYWYKQDSKKFLKIMFSYNNKELIINETVPNRFSPKSPDKAHLNLHINSLELGDSAVYFCASSQVVGETEAFFGQGTRLTVV.

The chain combines TRBV20-1 with TRBJ2-5; 10 bases fit TRBD2. The V gene's germline CDR1 is DFQATT and CDR2 SNEGSKA (reference sequence). The CDR3 runs to 12 residues. V gave up 5 bases and J gave up 5 bases; unmatched junction bases: 2. The CDR3 DNA reads TGCAGTGCTTCACTAGCGGGGGAGACCCAGTACTTC. Its translation: CSASLAGETQYF.

There are a few counts of this clonotype. The chain couples TRBV18 to TRBJ1-1; D not certain. Germline CDR1 is KGHSH and CDR2 is LQKENI. The V gene lost 5 bases and the J gene lost 5 bases, with 12 bases spanning the gap. This CDR3 region has 13 residues. As DNA, the CDR3 is TGTGCCAGCTCAGCCCGTGAGGGAACTGAAGCTTTCTTT. As protein: CASSAREGTEAFF. The full variable domain, rest sourced from reference TRBV18 and TRBJ1-1, is NAGVMQNPRHLVRRRGQEARLRCSPMKGHSHVYWYRQLPEEGLKFMVYLQKENIIDESGMPKERFSAEFPKEGPSILRIQQVVRGDSAAYFCASSAREGTEAFFGQGTRLTVV.

This sequence joins TRBV4-1 and TRBJ2-7; D might be TRBD1 (6 bases). V was trimmed by 0 bases and J by 5 bases, leaving 14 bases between them. The germline V gene has CDR1 MGHRA and CDR2 YSYEKL. The CDR3 covers 15 residues. The CDR3 DNA sequence: TGCGCCAGCAGCCAAGAGGAACAGGGTTCTGACGAGCAGTACTTC. Its protein is CASSQEEQGSDEQYF.

The chain combines TRBV27 with TRBJ2-1, with TRBD2 identical over 8 bases. The germline gives CDR1 MNHEY, CDR2 SMNVEV (reference sequence). Trimming cost V 9 bases and J 8 bases; bases outside gene matches: 12. This CDR3 contains 14 residues. The CDR3 protein is CASPQRGWFYEQFF. Written as DNA, the CDR3 is TGTGCCAGTCCCCAGCGGGGGTGGTTCTATGAGCAGTTCTTC.